Following are 24 T cell receptor beta chains from one sample sequenced in a study of T cells in Graves' hyperthyroidism and ophthalmopathy. RNA transcripts were the template for amplifying TCR beta CDR3 regions. With the HTBI primer set, the TCR CDR3 went through a first round of RT-PCR. One entry per CDR3 protein results from TCRdb running MiXCR on the multiplex PCR reads. This repertoire shows around 360,000 distinct CDR3 sequences, 13% to 15% found once; its top ten account for approximately 19%. The sample consisted of blood. The receptor set was obtained from a woman aged 55 to 70 with Graves' ophthalmopathy.

The table lists this clonotype with many counts. The V and J genes are TRBV27 and TRBJ2-7, with a weak D call TRBD1 (5 bases). This CDR3 has 14 residues. V was clipped by 6 bases and J by 5 bases, with 17 bases between them. Looked up from germline, CDR1 is MNHEY and CDR2 is SMNVEV (reference sequence). The CDR3 region has the DNA TGTGCCAGCAGCCAACTCCGGACACCCAACGAGCAGTACTTC. As protein: CASSQLRTPNEQYF.

V and J are TRBV20-1 and TRBJ2-7; 9 positions agree with TRBD1. The J segment lost 5 bases and the V segment lost 3 bases, leaving 5 bases of the junction unmatched. In germline, CDR1 is DFQATT, CDR2 SNEGSKA (reference sequence). This CDR3 is 13 amino acids long. The CDR3 loop is CSASLGQGNEQYF. The CDR3 region has the DNA TGCAGTGCTAGCTTGGGACAGGGTAACGAGCAGTACTTC.

This clonotype was picked up many times. The rearrangement links TRBV28 to TRBJ2-1, with 9 bases that match TRBD2. V trimming: 5 bases; J trimming: 3 bases; junction bases outside the gene matches: 8. Germline CDR1 and CDR2: MDHEN and SYDVKM. The CDR3 contains 16 residues. The CDR3 protein is CASSVAGGKLYNEQFF. In DNA form, the CDR3 reads TGTGCCAGCAGTGTGGCGGGAGGGAAACTCTACAATGAGCAGTTCTTC.

This clonotype was observed a few times. The V gene is TRBV11-2, the J gene TRBJ1-6; TRBD1 aligns across 8 bases. The CDR3 spans 16 residues. The germline V gene encodes CDR1 SGHAT and CDR2 FQNNGV. The trim removed 4 bases at V and 6 bases at J, leaving 8 bases unmatched. CDR3 sequence (DNA): TGTGCCAGCAGCTCAGGTCCGGACAGGGTTAATTCACCCCTCCACTTT. Protein: CASSSGPDRVNSPLHF.

In its sample, this clonotype was seen a few times. The V gene is TRBV9, the J gene TRBJ1-4, with 9 bases fitting TRBD1. Germline V CDR1 and CDR2: SGDLS, YYNGEE. The CDR3 is 16 amino acids. Trimming took 3 bases from V and 0 from J; bases not matched to a gene: 3. The CDR3 here is CASSARQGATNEKLFF. CDR3 coding DNA: TGTGCCAGCAGCGCCAGACAGGGGGCAACTAATGAAAAACTGTTTTTT.

The table lists this clonotype with a few counts. The chain couples TRBV10-3 to TRBJ1-4, with D maybe TRBD1 (5 bases). The ends were cut back, 6 bases at V and 5 bases at J, with 16 bases in the middle. There are 15 residues in the CDR3. The germline V gene has CDR1 ENHRY and CDR2 SYGVKD. CDR3 region: CAIRRGARDNEKLFF. The CDR3 nucleotides are TGTGCCATCAGAAGGGGTGCTCGAGACAATGAAAAACTGTTTTTT.

This clonotype was seen ten or more times. The gene calls are TRBV30 and TRBJ2-1, with a tentative D call TRBD1 (6 bases). The V gene's germline CDR1 is GTSNPN and CDR2 SVGIG (reference sequence). The CDR3 length is 13 residues. V lost 2 bases, J lost 6 bases, and 11 bases lay in between. The CDR3 DNA sequence: TGTGCCTGGAGTTTCCGGGACATCAATGAGCAGTTCTTC. Its protein is CAWSFRDINEQFF.

This clonotype was detected many times. The chain links TRBV7-2 to TRBJ2-2, with TRBD2 identical over 10 bases. The V segment lost 5 bases and the J segment 3 bases; nucleotides outside the gene matches: 6. CDR3 size: 16 residues. In germline, CDR1 is SGHTA, CDR2 FQGNSA. The chain's CDR3 is CASSVSGRADTGELFF. The DNA for the CDR3 is TGTGCCAGCAGCGTAAGCGGGAGGGCCGACACCGGGGAGCTGTTTTTT.

This clonotype occurred once. The chain combines TRBV7-3 with TRBJ2-3; no definite D call. V was cut by 4 bases and J by 0 bases, with 11 bases left in between. From germline, CDR1 is SGHTA and CDR2 FQGTGA. The CDR3 sequence is 15 residues long. The CDR3 nucleotides read TGTGCCAGCAGCTCCGGCCGGCTGAGCACAGATACGCAGTATTTT. Protein product: CASSSGRLSTDTQYF.

A few counts support this clonotype. The V gene is TRBV12-3 or TRBV12-4, the J gene TRBJ2-4; D may be TRBD2 (6 bases). The CDR3 sequence is 19 residues long. V lost 1 base and J lost 7, with 26 bases in between. CDR3 nucleotides: TGTGCCAGCAGTTTAGTATTCTGGGGGGTGGGGAAGGGTCTGAACATTCAGTACTTC. This translates into CASSLVFWGVGKGLNIQYF.

This clonotype was seen at least ten times. CDR3 DNA: TGTGCCAGCAGGAAGACAGGACTATCCAATCAGCCCCAGCATTTT. Protein: CASRKTGLSNQPQHF. The J gene is TRBJ1-5, the V gene TRBV28; the D gene is possibly TRBD1 (6 bases). CDR3 length: 15 amino acids. Trimming took off 6 bases at V and 3 bases at J, with 15 bases between the two ends. In germline, CDR1 is MDHEN, CDR2 SYDVKM.

This clonotype was recorded at least ten times. This rearrangement joins TRBV5-1 to TRBJ2-5, with D perhaps TRBD1 or TRBD2 (5 bases each). Deletions cut 4 bases from V and 1 base from J, with 11 bases between. This CDR3 has 14 residues. Germline values: CDR1 SGHRS, CDR2 YFSETQ. The CDR3 protein is CASSHPGTQETQYF. The CDR3 DNA reads as TGCGCCAGCAGCCACCCCGGGACCCAAGAGACCCAGTACTTC.

Ten or more counts support this clonotype. The chain couples TRBV7-9 to TRBJ1-5; tentative D call: TRBD1 (5 bases). With 1 base removed from V and 4 bases from J, the gap between germline ends came to 8 bases. This CDR3 has 14 residues. CDR1 and CDR2 from the germline V gene are SEHNR and FQNEAQ (reference sequence). Here the CDR3 reads CASSLGQNNQPQHF. The CDR3 bases are TGTGCCAGCAGCTTAGGACAGAATAATCAGCCCCAGCATTTT.

This clonotype has just a few counts. At one of its ends the junction is not consistent with the germline gene, which may arise from a read error. This sequence joins TRBV20-1 and TRBJ2-3, with D hard to call. The CDR3 loop spans 13 amino acids. Germline lookup yields CDR1 DFQATT and CDR2 SNEGSKA (reference sequence). The CDR3 spells CSAAPTSTDTQYF. CDR3 nucleotide sequence: TGCAGTGCTGCCCCCACCAGCACCGATACGCAGTATTTT.

The J gene is TRBJ2-3, the V gene TRBV24-1; 8 bases fit TRBD1. V was pared by 5 bases and J by 0 bases, with 6 bases of the junction left unmatched. The CDR3 extends over 16 amino acids. The germline V gene encodes CDR1 KGHDR and CDR2 SFDVKD. The CDR3 loop is CATSGGTGASTDTQYF. The CDR3, as DNA: TGTGCCACCAGTGGGGGGACAGGCGCAAGCACAGATACGCAGTATTTT.

V usage is TRBV6-1 and J usage is TRBJ2-7, with 10 bases lining up with TRBD2. Germline-derived CDR1 and CDR2 are MNHNS and SASEGT. This CDR3 is 15 amino acids long. V shed 6 bases and J 0 bases; nucleotides not matched to a gene: 5. The CDR3 reads CASSTSSGGSYEQYF. The CDR3, as DNA: TGTGCCAGCAGCACCTCTAGCGGGGGCTCCTACGAGCAGTACTTC.

Many counts were recorded for this clonotype. V is TRBV20-1 and J is TRBJ2-7; TRBD2 is a possible D gene (6 bases). V dropped 0 bases and J dropped 0 bases, with 12 bases sitting between them. The CDR3 sequence is 15 residues long. The germline V gene encodes CDR1 DFQATT and CDR2 SNEGSKA (reference sequence). The DNA for the CDR3 is TGCAGTGCTAGAGATTTGGGAGGTCTCTCCTACGAGCAGTACTTC. It is translated as CSARDLGGLSYEQYF.

The chain is built from TRBV11-2 and TRBJ2-7; 12 bases are a match to TRBD1. Trimming at V came to 2 bases and at J to 2 bases, leaving 13 bases not matched to a gene. Germline CDR1 SGHAT, CDR2 FQNNGV. The CDR3 extends over 19 amino acids. DNA of the CDR3: TGTGCCAGCAGCTTATACCGGGACAGGGGGCTGTGGGGGACCTACGAGCAGTACTTC. Encoded protein: CASSLYRDRGLWGTYEQYF.

This clonotype was found a few times. This sequence joins TRBV20-1 and TRBJ2-5, with no clear D. The germline V and J ends were trimmed by 7 bases and 3 bases, with 9 bases remaining between them. The CDR3 contains 11 residues. Germline loops: CDR1 DFQATT, CDR2 SNEGSKA (reference sequence). The CDR3 DNA follows: TGCAGTGGTTCAGTCGAAGAGACCCAGTACTTC. This sequence encodes CSGSVEETQYF.

This clonotype was detected many times. The chain couples TRBV2 to TRBJ2-5; either TRBD1 or TRBD2 may supply D (5 bases each). Germline V gene data show CDR1 as SNHLY and CDR2 as FYNNEI. Trimming pared 6 bases from V and 2 bases from J, leaving 16 bases between. The CDR3 extends over 15 amino acids. The CDR3 here is CASRRATGRQETQYF. As DNA, the CDR3 is TGTGCCAGCAGGCGAGCAACGGGGCGACAAGAGACCCAGTACTTC. Full variable domain (remainder filled in from reference TRBV2 and TRBJ2-5): EPEVTQTPSHQVTQMGQEVILRCVPISNHLYFYWYRQILGQKVEFLVSFYNNEISEKSEIFDDQFSVERPDGSNFTLKIRSTKLEDSAMYFCASRRATGRQETQYFGPGTRLLVL.

This clonotype was observed at least ten times. An end of the junction differs from the germline gene, which may be a read error. This chain joins TRBV7-9 and TRBJ2-5, with TRBD2 as a possible D gene (5 bases). CDR3 size: 17 residues. The V gene's germline CDR1 is SEHNR and CDR2 FQNEAQ (reference sequence). The CDR3 DNA sequence: TGTGCCAGCAGCATAGCGCGTGGGCCTGGTGGCCAAGAGACCCAGTACTTC. It translates to CASSIARGPGGQETQYF.

This clonotype was recorded a few times. The V and J genes are TRBV18 and TRBJ2-2; 7 bases align to TRBD1. The CDR3 extends over 15 amino acids. Per the germline V gene, CDR1 is KGHSH and CDR2 is LQKENI. Trimming took 3 bases from V and 2 from J; bases not matched to a gene: 3. The CDR3 DNA follows: TGTGCCAGCTCACCGACAGGGCCTAACACCGGGGAGCTGTTTTTT. Residues: CASSPTGPNTGELFF.

The chain is built from TRBV5-4 and TRBJ2-5; D unresolved. Germline values: CDR1 SGHNT, CDR2 YYREEE (reference sequence). The ends were cut back, 4 bases at V and 6 bases at J, with 25 bases in the middle. This CDR3 is built from 17 residues. CDR3 residues: CASSVMTALEGLQTQYF. In DNA form, the CDR3 reads TGTGCCAGCAGCGTGATGACTGCGCTCGAAGGTTTACAGACCCAGTACTTC.

The chain uses TRBV15 and TRBJ1-5; a weak D match, TRBD1 (5 bases). Trimming cost V 0 bases and J 11 bases, with 11 bases left between them. The CDR3 is 13 amino acids. Germline V CDR1 and CDR2: LNHNV, YYDKDF (reference sequence). CDR3 bases: TGTGCCACCAGCAGAGATCATGGGGCGACCCAGCATTTT. Amino acid sequence: CATSRDHGATQHF.